This entry lists 13 T cell receptor beta chains sequenced from one sample in a study of blood T cell repertoires in COVID-19 (TCRdb year 2020). Library construction relied on the immunoSEQ multiplex PCR assay. Not all clones reach the TCRdb copy of this immuneACCESS table, which keeps in-frame sequences only. Checked studies attribute under half of the gap to unresolved V genes and leave the rest unexplained. The sample table records about 200,000 clones; 82% of these occur just once. The ten largest account for 7% to 10% of the sample. Input material: peripheral blood. These receptors were taken from a woman of 80 years or more with COVID-19, enrolled during active disease.

The chain joins TRBV4-3 to TRBJ2-7; 7 bases agree with TRBD2. The CDR3 has 16 amino acids. Looked up from germline, CDR1 is LGHNA and CDR2 is YSLEER. Germline trimming cut 1 base from V and 0 bases from J; bases unmatched to any gene: 6. The CDR3: CASSQVYGRNSYEQYF. DNA of the CDR3: TGCGCCAGCAGCCAAGTGTACGGGAGGAACTCCTACGAGCAGTACTTC.

This chain uses TRBV1 with TRBJ2-5; TRBD1 reflects the table's D call only, with no check against the DNA. TRBV1 is a pseudogene segment. The CDR3 is 15 residues long. The CDR3 sequence: CTSSQGQGRSVGQYF. The CDR3 nucleotides read TGCACCAGCAGCCAAGGACAGGGAAGGTCGGTGGGCCAGTACTTC.

This chain joins TRBV6-1 and TRBJ1-6; TRBD1 might be the D (6 bases). Trimming pared 1 base from V and 7 bases from J, leaving 11 bases between. Germline V lookup: CDR1 MNHNS, CDR2 SASEGT. The CDR3 is made up of 15 amino acids. Written as DNA, the CDR3 is TGTGCCAGCAGTGAAGGACAGGTCGACAATTCACCCCTCCACTTT. This gives the protein CASSEGQVDNSPLHF.

The chain joins TRBV11-2 to TRBJ1-6, with 9 nucleotides matching TRBD1. The CDR3 has 16 amino acids. V trimming: 5 bases; J trimming: 0 bases; junction bases outside the gene matches: 2. CDR1 and CDR2 (germline): SGHAT, FQNNGV. CDR3 protein: CASSDRGSSYNSPLHF. In nucleotides, the CDR3 is TGTGCCAGCAGCGACAGGGGGAGCTCCTATAATTCACCCCTCCACTTT.

The V call is TRBV3-1 (or the pseudogene TRBV3-2), the J call TRBJ2-7; 10 positions agree with TRBD1. Trimming cost V 4 bases and J 5 bases; bases outside gene matches: 5. The germline V gene has CDR1 LGHDT and CDR2 YNNKEL (reference sequence). The CDR3 loop spans 14 amino acids. CDR3 in amino acids: CASSRAGTGDEQYF. The CDR3 nucleotides are TGTGCCAGCAGCCGCGCGGGGACAGGGGACGAGCAGTACTTC.

The chain is built from TRBV7-3 and TRBJ2-5; TRBD1 agrees at 7 bases. Germline CDR1 and CDR2: SGHTA and FQGTGA. With V trimmed by 4 bases and J by 7 bases, 12 bases remained unmatched. The CDR3 runs to 15 residues. This CDR3 reads CASSYQGDARGTQYF. For the CDR3, the DNA is TGTGCCAGCAGCTACCAGGGGGACGCCCGGGGGACCCAGTACTTC.

The V gene is TRBV6-6, the J gene TRBJ1-3, with D maybe TRBD1 (5 bases). The length of the CDR3 is 14 residues. Germline-derived CDR1 and CDR2 are MNHNY and SVGAGI (reference sequence). V was shortened by 2 bases and J by 2 bases, with 7 bases between the two germline ends. CDR3 DNA: TGTGCCAGCAGTTACGGGGGGGCTGGAAACACCATATATTTT. It is translated as CASSYGGAGNTIYF.

This clone has just one count. The chain joins TRBV5-1 to TRBJ2-1; D call uncertain. CDR1 SGHRS and CDR2 YFSETQ come from the germline V gene. The V and J ends lost 4 bases and 0 bases respectively, with 8 bases between them. The CDR3 is 14 amino acids. CDR3 sequence (DNA): TGCGCCAGCAGCCAAATCCCCTCCTACAATGAGCAGTTCTTC. Residues: CASSQIPSYNEQFF.

The chain combines TRBV28 with TRBJ2-7; perhaps TRBD1 as D (6 bases). The germline CDR1 and CDR2 sequences are MDHEN and SYDVKM. Trimming stripped 8 bases from V and 3 bases from J, with 23 bases between. The CDR3 contains 16 residues. The CDR3 DNA reads as TGTGCCAGCCCCCCGAACGGGGTTTACAGGGACTACGAGCAGTACTTC. Its protein product is CASPPNGVYRDYEQYF. Based on the CDR3 plus reference TRBV28 and TRBJ2-7, the full variable domain is DVKVTQSSRYLVKRTGEKVFLECVQDMDHENMFWYRQDPGLGLRLIYFSYDVKMKEKGDIPEGYSVSREKKERFSLILESASTNQTSMYLCASPPNGVYRDYEQYFGPGTRLTVT.

The sample holds a few counts of this clone. The chain couples TRBV5-1 to TRBJ1-3, with D possibly matching TRBD1 (5 bases). The CDR3 loop spans 15 amino acids. The V end lost 3 bases, the J end lost 0 bases, and 10 bases lay between the germline ends. CDR1 is SGHRS, CDR2 YFSETQ, per germline. The CDR3: CASSSEGFSGNTIYF. In DNA form, the CDR3 reads TGCGCCAGCAGCTCGGAGGGGTTCTCTGGAAACACCATATATTTT.

This clone was observed a handful of times. CDR3 sequence (DNA): TGTGCCACCAGTGAGGCTCTCGGAGGTGCTAAAGAGACCCAGTACTTC. Amino acids: CATSEALGGAKETQYF. The chain is built from TRBV24-1 and TRBJ2-5; D is perhaps TRBD2 (5 bases). Germline CDR1 reads KGHDR; CDR2 reads SFDVKD. The CDR3 loop spans 16 amino acids. Trimming shortened V by 4 bases and J by 3 bases, and 17 bases separated the two germline ends.

In DNA, the CDR3 is TGTGCCTGGTCGCCGGGAAATAATTCACCCCTCCACTTT. As protein: CAWSPGNNSPLHF. The chain carries TRBV30 and TRBJ1-6; no clear D gene. CDR3 size: 13 residues. The germline V gene has CDR1 GTSNPN and CDR2 SVGIG (reference sequence). V lost 5 bases and J lost 5, with 10 bases in between.

The chain is built from TRBV30 and TRBJ1-3; the match to TRBD1 covers 7 bases. With 2 bases clipped from V and 3 bases from J, the junction kept 7 bases outside the gene matches. This CDR3 region has 15 residues. The V gene's germline CDR1 is GTSNPN and CDR2 SVGIG (reference sequence). Here the CDR3 reads CAWSPGGLLGNTIYF. The CDR3 DNA reads as TGTGCCTGGAGTCCAGGGGGGCTACTTGGAAACACCATATATTTT.